This T cell receptor beta chain was retrieved from a study of T-cell memory formation after mild COVID-19. Study background: In these data, TCR clusters were largely donor specific. Study observations and caveats: Clones that shrank (day 15 to 85) were balanced CD4/CD8, whereas later expanders leaned CD4+.

From the 5' RACE reads, TCRdb called clonotypes with MiXCR, one entry per CDR3 protein. The sample holds around 300,000 distinct CDR3 sequences; around 15% are singletons and the top ten take about 24%. The CDR3 has 14 amino acids. The junction had 6 bases not matched to a gene; V was cut back by 6 bases and J by 8 bases. In germline, CDR1 is LNHNV, CDR2 YYDKDF (reference sequence). In its sample, this clonotype was seen a few times. Antigen unknown. The rearrangement uses TRBV15 and TRBJ2-1; 11 nucleotides agree with TRBD1. The sequenced material came from PBMCs or a T cell subset sorted from them (not recorded which). This receptor was taken from a man aged 18-30 years who had mild COVID-19 (a few samples of this study predate the infection). Cell type and time point are not known. This chain's CDR3 is CATRTDRGLDEQFF. Here the CDR3 DNA reads TGTGCCACCAGGACGGACAGGGGGCTGGATGAGCAGTTCTTC. Together with reference TRBV15 and TRBJ2-1, the CDR3 gives the full variable domain: DAMVIQNPRYQVTQFGKPVTLSCSQTLNHNVMYWYQQKSSQAPKLLFHYYDKDFNNEADTPDNFQSRRPNTSFCFLDIRSPGLGDTAMYLCATRTDRGLDEQFFGPGTRLTVL.